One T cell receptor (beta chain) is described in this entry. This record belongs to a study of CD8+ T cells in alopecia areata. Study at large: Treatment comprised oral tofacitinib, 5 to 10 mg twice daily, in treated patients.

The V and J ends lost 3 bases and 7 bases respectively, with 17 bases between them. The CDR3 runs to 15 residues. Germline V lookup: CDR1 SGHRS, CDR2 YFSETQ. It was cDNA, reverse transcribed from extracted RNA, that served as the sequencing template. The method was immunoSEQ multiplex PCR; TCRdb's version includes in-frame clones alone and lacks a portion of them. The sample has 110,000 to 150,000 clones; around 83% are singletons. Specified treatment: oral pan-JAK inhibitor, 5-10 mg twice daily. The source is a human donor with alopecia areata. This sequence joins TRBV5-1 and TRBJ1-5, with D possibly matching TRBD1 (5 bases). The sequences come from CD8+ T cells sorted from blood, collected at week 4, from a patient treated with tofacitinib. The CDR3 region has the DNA TGCGCCAGCAGCTGGAGCGGGGCGCTGGGACAGCCCCAGCATTTT. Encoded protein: CASSWSGALGQPQHF.